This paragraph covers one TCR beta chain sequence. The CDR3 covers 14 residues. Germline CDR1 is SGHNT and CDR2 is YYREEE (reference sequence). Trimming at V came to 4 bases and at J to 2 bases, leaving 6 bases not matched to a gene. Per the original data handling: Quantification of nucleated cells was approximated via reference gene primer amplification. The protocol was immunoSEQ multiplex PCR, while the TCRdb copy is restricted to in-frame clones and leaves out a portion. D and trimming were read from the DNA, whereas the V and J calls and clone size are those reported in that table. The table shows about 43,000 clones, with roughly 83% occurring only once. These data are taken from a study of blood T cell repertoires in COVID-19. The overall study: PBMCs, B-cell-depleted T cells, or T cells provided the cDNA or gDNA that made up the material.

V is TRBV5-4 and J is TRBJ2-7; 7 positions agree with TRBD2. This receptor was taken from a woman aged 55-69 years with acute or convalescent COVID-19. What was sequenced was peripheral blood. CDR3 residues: CASSMGGRTYEQYF. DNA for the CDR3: TGTGCCAGCAGCATGGGCGGGAGAACCTACGAGCAGTACTTC.